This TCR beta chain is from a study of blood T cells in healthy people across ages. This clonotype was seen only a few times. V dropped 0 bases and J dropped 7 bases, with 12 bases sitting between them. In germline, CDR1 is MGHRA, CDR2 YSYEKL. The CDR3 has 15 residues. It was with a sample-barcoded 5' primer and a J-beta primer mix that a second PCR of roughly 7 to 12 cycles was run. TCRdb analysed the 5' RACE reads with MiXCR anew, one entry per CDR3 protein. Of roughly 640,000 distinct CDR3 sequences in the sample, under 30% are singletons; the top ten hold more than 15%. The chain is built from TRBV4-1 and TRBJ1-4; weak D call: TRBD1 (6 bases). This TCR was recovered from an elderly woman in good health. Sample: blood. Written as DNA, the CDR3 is TGCGCCAGCAGCCAAGATCCCAGGGGAGGTGAAAAACTGTTTTTT. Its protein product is CASSQDPRGGEKLFF.